This TCR beta chain emerged from a study of shared clonotypes between healthy human individuals. Study information: The plates for each donor numbered three CD4 naive, three CD4 memory, two CD8 naive and one CD8 memory.

Method: immunoSEQ multiplex PCR; TCRdb's copy keeps in-frame clones and lacks some. The profile shows roughly 2.6 million clones, around nine tenths of them singletons. Germline V gene lookup returns CDR1 SEHNR and CDR2 FQNEAQ (reference sequence). This CDR3 is built from 14 residues. The V end was cut by 1 base, the J end by 1 base, with 5 bases between. Concerning this clone itself: Other DNA sequences from this sample encode an identical CDR3 as well.

The sample taken for sequencing was naive CD4+ T cells sorted from blood. The sample's subset: CD45RA+ positively selected. This rearrangement joins TRBV7-9 to TRBJ1-3; D not certain. The sequence came from a man between 18 and 35 years old in good health. In nucleotides, the CDR3 is TGTGCCAGCAGCTTAGAGTCTTCTGGAAACACCATATATTTT. Translated: CASSLESSGNTIYF.